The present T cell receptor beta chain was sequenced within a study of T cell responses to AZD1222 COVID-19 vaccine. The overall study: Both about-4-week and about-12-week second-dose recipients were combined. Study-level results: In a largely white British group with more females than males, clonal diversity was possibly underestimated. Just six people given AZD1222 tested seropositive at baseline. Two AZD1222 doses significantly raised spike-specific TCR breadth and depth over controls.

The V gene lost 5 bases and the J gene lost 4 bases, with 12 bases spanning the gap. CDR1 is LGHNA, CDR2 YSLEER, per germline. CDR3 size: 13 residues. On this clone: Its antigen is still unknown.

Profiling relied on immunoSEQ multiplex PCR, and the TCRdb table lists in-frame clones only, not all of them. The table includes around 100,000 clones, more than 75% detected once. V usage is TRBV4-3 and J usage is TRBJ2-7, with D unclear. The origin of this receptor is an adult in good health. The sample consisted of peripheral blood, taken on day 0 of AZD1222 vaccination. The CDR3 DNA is TGCGCCAGCAGCTTATCGGAAGGGTACGAGCAGTACTTC. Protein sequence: CASSLSEGYEQYF.